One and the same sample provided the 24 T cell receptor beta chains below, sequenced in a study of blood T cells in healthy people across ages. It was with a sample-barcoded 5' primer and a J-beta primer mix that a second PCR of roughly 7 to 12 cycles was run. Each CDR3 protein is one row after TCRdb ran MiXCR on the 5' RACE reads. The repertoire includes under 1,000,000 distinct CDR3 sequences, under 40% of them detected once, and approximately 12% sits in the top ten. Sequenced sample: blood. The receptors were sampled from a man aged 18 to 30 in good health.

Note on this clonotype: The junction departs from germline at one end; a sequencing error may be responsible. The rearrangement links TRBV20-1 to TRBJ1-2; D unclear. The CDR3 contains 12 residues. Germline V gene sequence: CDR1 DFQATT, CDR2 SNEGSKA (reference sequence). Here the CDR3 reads CSANEGYYGHTF. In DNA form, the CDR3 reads TGCAGTGCTAATGAGGGATACTATGGCCACACCTTC.

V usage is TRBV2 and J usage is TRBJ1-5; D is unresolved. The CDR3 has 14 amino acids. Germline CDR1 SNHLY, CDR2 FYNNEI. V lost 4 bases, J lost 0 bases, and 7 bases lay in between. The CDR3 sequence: CASSADNSNQPQHF. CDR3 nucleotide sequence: TGTGCCAGCAGTGCTGACAATAGCAATCAGCCCCAGCATTTT. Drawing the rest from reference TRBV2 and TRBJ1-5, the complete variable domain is EPEVTQTPSHQVTQMGQEVILRCVPISNHLYFYWYRQILGQKVEFLVSFYNNEISEKSEIFDDQFSVERPDGSNFTLKIRSTKLEDSAMYFCASSADNSNQPQHFGDGTRLSIL.

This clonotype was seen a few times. The CDR3 DNA reads as TGTGCCAGCAGCCCAGACAGGAGAGGGAACACCGGGGAGCTGTTTTTT. Translated, it gives CASSPDRRGNTGELFF. The V call is TRBV7-9, the J call TRBJ2-2, with D possibly TRBD1 on 6 matching bases. CDR3 size: 16 residues. V lost 5 bases to trimming and J lost 1 base, with 14 bases between them. Germline V gene lookup returns CDR1 SEHNR and CDR2 FQNEAQ (reference sequence).

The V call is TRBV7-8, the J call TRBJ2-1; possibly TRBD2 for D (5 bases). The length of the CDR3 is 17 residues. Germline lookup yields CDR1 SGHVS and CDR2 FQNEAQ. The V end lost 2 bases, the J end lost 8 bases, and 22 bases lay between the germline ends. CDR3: CASSLPSDSSWGDEQFF. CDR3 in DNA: TGTGCCAGCAGCTTACCCTCGGACTCATCGTGGGGTGATGAGCAGTTCTTC.

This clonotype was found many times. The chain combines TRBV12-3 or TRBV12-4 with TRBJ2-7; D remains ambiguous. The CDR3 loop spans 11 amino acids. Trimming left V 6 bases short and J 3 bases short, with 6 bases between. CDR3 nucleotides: TGTGCCAGCAGCTTAAACTACGAGCAGTACTTC. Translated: CASSLNYEQYF.

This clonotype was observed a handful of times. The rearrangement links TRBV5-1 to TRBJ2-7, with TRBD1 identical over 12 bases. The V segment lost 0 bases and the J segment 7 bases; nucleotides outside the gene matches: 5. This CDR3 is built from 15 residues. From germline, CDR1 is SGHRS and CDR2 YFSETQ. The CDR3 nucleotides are TGCGCCAGCAGCTTGGAGGGACAGGGGGCTAATGAGCAGTACTTC. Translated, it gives CASSLEGQGANEQYF. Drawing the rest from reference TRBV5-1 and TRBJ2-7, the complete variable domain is KAGVTQTPRYLIKTRGQQVTLSCSPISGHRSVSWYQQTPGQGLQFLFEYFSETQRNKGNFPGRFSGRQFSNSRSEMNVSTLELGDSALYLCASSLEGQGANEQYFGPGTRLTVT.

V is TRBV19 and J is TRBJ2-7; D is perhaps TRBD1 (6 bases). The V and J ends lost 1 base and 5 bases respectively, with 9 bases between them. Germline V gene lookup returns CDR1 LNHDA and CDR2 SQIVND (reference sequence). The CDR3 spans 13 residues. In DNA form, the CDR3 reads TGTGCCAGTAGTATAGCCAGGGGTCACGAGCAGTACTTC. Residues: CASSIARGHEQYF.

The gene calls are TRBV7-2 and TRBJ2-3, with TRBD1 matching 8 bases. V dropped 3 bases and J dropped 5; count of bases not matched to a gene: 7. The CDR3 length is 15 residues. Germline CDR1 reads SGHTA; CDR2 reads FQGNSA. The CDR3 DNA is TGTGCCAGCAGCTTCGCAGGGGGCGAGGGAGATACGCAGTATTTT. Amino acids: CASSFAGGEGDTQYF.

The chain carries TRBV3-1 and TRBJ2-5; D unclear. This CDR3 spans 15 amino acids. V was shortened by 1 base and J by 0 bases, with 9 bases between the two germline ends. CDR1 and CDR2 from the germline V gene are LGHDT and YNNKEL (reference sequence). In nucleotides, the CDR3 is TGTGCCAGCAGCCAAGGGTACAGCCACCAAGAGACCCAGTACTTC. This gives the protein CASSQGYSHQETQYF.

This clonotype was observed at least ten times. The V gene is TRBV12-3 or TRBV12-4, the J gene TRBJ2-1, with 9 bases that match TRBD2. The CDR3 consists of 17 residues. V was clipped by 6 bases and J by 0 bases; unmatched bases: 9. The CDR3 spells CASSPSGEGSSYNEQFF. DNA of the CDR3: TGTGCCAGCAGCCCTAGCGGGGAGGGTTCCTCCTACAATGAGCAGTTCTTC.

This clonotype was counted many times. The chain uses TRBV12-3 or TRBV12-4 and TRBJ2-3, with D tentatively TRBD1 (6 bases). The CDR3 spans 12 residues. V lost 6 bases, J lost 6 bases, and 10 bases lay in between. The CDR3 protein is CASRWDTDTQYF. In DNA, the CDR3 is TGTGCCAGCAGGTGGGACACCGATACGCAGTATTTT.

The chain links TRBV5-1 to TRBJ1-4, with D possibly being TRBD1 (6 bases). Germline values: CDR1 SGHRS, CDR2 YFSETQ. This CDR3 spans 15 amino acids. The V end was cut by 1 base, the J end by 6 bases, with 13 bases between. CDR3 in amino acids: CASSLNGGSDEKLFF. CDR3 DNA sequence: TGCGCCAGCAGCTTGAACGGGGGCTCGGATGAAAAACTGTTTTTT.

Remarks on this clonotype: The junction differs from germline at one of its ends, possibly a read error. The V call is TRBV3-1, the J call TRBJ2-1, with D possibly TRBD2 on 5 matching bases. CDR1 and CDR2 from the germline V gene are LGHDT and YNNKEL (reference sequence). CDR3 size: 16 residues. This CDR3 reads CASSQAQRSSHNEQFF. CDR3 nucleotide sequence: TGTGCCAGCAGCCAAGCCCAGCGGAGCTCCCACAATGAGCAGTTCTTC.

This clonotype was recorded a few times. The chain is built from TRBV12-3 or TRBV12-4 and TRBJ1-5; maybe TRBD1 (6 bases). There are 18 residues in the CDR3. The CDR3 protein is CGGEALAGDPYSNQPQHF. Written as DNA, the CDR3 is TGTGGGGGGGAGGCTTTGGCAGGGGACCCTTATAGCAATCAGCCCCAGCATTTT.

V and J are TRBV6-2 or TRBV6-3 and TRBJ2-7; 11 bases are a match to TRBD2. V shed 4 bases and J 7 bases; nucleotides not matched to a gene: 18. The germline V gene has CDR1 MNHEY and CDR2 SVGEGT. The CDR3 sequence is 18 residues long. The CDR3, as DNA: TGTGCCAGCAGTTGGACGGTGGGACTAGCGGACTCCTACAATGAGCAGTACTTC. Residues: CASSWTVGLADSYNEQYF.

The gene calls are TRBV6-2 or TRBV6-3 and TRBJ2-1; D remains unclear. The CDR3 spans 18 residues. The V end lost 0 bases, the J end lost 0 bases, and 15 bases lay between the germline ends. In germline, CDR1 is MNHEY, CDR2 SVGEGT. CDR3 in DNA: TGTGCCAGCAGTTACTCGAAAGCGACCGGATTCTCCTACAATGAGCAGTTCTTC. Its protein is CASSYSKATGFSYNEQFF.

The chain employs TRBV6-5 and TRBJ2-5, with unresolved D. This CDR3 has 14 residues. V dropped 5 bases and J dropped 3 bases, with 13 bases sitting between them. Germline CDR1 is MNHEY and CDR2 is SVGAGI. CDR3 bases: TGTGCCAGCAGTCCCCGGGCCTATAAAGAGACCCAGTACTTC. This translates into CASSPRAYKETQYF.

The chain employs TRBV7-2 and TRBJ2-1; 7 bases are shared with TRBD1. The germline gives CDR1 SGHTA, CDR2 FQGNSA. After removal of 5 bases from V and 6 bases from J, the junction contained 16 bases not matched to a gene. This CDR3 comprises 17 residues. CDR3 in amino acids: CASSHRQAGGAANEQFF. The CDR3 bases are TGTGCCAGCAGCCACCGACAAGCAGGGGGTGCGGCCAATGAGCAGTTCTTC.

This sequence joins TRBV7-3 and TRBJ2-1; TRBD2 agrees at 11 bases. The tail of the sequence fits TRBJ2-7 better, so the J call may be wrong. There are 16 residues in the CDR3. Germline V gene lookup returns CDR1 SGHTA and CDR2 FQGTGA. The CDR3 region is CASSSGLAVSYNEQYF. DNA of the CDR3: TGTGCCAGCAGCTCGGGACTAGCGGTTTCCTACAATGAGCAGTACTTC.

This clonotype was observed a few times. For the CDR3, the DNA is TGTGCCAGCAGCGCACAGGGGGGGGTTTACGAGCAGTACTTC. Protein product: CASSAQGGVYEQYF. V is TRBV7-2 and J is TRBJ2-7; possibly TRBD1 for D (8 bases). This CDR3 region has 14 residues. V was cut by 5 bases and J by 4 bases, with 15 bases left in between. Germline V gene lookup returns CDR1 SGHTA and CDR2 FQGNSA.

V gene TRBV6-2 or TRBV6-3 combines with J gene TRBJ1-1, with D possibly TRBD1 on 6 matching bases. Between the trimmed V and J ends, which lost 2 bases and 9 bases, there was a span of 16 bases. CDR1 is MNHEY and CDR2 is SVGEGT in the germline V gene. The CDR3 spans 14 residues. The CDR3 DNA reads TGTGCCAGCAGTTACGACAGGAACCGCCCGCAAGCTTTCTTT. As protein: CASSYDRNRPQAFF.

The chain's CDR3 is CASSYSIQGARQGTYNEQFF. The DNA for the CDR3 is TGTGCCAGCAGTTACTCGATACAGGGGGCAAGGCAAGGAACCTACAATGAGCAGTTCTTC. V usage is TRBV6-5 and J usage is TRBJ2-1, with TRBD1 matching 9 bases. This CDR3 contains 20 residues. V lost 0 bases and J lost 2; bases outside the gene matches: 14. In germline, CDR1 is MNHEY, CDR2 SVGAGI.

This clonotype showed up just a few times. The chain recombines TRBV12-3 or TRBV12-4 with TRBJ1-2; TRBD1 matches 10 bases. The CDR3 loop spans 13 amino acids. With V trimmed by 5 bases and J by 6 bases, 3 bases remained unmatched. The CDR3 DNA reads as TGTGCCAGCAGTCCGACAGGGGGCGATGGCTACACCTTC. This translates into CASSPTGGDGYTF.

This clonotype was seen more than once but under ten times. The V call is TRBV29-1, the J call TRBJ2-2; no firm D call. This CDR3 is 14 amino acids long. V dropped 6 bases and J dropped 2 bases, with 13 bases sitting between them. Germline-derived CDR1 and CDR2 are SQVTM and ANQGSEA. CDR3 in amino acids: CSVADGGNTGELFF. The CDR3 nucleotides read TGCAGCGTCGCCGATGGTGGCAACACCGGGGAGCTGTTTTTT.